What follows describes a single T cell receptor beta chain. The antigen remains unidentified. This sample was included in a study of STAT5B mutations in CD4+ large granular lymphocyte leukemia. The germline V gene encodes CDR1 MNHNS and CDR2 SASEGT. V was pared by 2 bases and J by 2 bases, with 1 base between. This CDR3 spans 11 amino acids. How the authors handled the data: A productive frequency of 2.59 x 10-5 was the lowest detectable. Sequencing used immunoSEQ multiplex PCR; TCRdb keeps in-frame clones, though not all of them. The DNA was the basis for D and trimming; V, J and clone size are from that table. The sample has about 30,000 clones, roughly 78% seen once; the top ten hold 0.4% to 0.5%. General study results and limits: Patient CD4-sorted repertoires stayed more clonal than healthy ones after leukemic-clone removal. Top patient clones used TRBV06 genes more often: 8/27 versus 2/35 in controls.

The rearrangement joins TRBV6-1 to TRBJ2-7; D is uncertain. Sequencing was performed on CD4+ T cells from blood buffy coats. The receptor comes from a human donor in good health. The CDR3 DNA reads as TGTGCCAGCAGTGAAACCTACGAGCAGTACTTC. Its translation: CASSETYEQYF.